The 9 T cell receptor beta chains below were found in one sample sequenced in a study of regulatory T cells in long-lasting Graves disease. Noted time point: persistent/refractory GD, antithyroid drugs over 5 years with positive TRAb. There was RNA extracted from PBMCs, and the TCR library was made from it. The authors built TCR beta libraries using iRepertoire HTBI primers and Arm-PCR of CDR3 regions. MiXCR, applied by TCRdb to the multiplex PCR reads, yields one record per CDR3 protein. The sample consists of 700,000 or so distinct CDR3 sequences, 25% to 30% of them appearing once. The specimen comprised peripheral blood mononuclear cells (PBMCs), sampled when the disease was refractory, from a patient treated with antithyroid drugs. The receptor set was obtained from a female donor with Graves disease.

CDR3 in amino acids: CASTGTASYEQYF. Written as DNA, the CDR3 is TGTGCCAGCACCGGGACAGCAAGCTACGAGCAGTACTTC. V gene TRBV7-9 combines with J gene TRBJ2-7; 7 bases agree with TRBD1. CDR3 length: 13 amino acids. CDR1 is SEHNR, CDR2 FQNEAQ, per germline (reference sequence). After removal of 7 bases from V and 3 bases from J, the junction contained 6 bases not matched to a gene.

The chain employs TRBV19 and TRBJ1-1; no clear D. This CDR3 region has 13 residues. CDR1 is LNHDA, CDR2 SQIVND, per germline (reference sequence). V lost 3 bases and J lost 3, with 8 bases in between. The CDR3 reads CASSMKTYTEAFF. Here the CDR3 DNA reads TGTGCCAGTAGTATGAAAACTTACACTGAAGCTTTCTTT.

The rearrangement links TRBV28 to TRBJ1-5, with 7 bases lining up with TRBD1. J was trimmed by 5 bases and V by 7 bases; bases with no gene match: 8. In germline, CDR1 is MDHEN, CDR2 SYDVKM. The CDR3 is made up of 14 amino acids. CDR3 in amino acids: CASTIHRGDQPQHF. DNA of the CDR3: TGTGCCAGCACCATTCACAGGGGAGATCAGCCCCAGCATTTT.

The chain uses TRBV12-3 or TRBV12-4 and TRBJ2-1; TRBD2 matches at 8 bases. The CDR3 totals 16 residues. V lost 6 bases, J lost 3 bases, and 10 bases stayed unmatched. The CDR3 DNA reads TGTGCCAGCAGGAGGTCAGCGGGAGCTCACTACAATGAGCAGTTCTTC. Amino acids: CASRRSAGAHYNEQFF.

CDR3 DNA sequence: TGTGCCTGGAGTGGTGGAGAGAACAATCAGCCCCAGCATTTT. This sequence encodes CAWSGGENNQPQHF. The chain employs TRBV30 and TRBJ1-5; D not certain. Germline V gene sequence: CDR1 GTSNPN, CDR2 SVGIG (reference sequence). The ends were cut back, 1 base at V and 3 bases at J, with 10 bases in the middle. CDR3 length: 14 residues.

The J gene is TRBJ2-2, the V gene TRBV6-1; tentatively, D is TRBD1 (6 bases). CDR3 length: 14 residues. Between the trimmed V and J ends, which lost 6 bases and 7 bases, there was a span of 15 bases. The germline gives CDR1 MNHNS, CDR2 SASEGT. Here the CDR3 DNA reads TGTGCCAGCAGGGGGGCCCTAGGGGGCGGGGAGCTGTTTTTT. As protein: CASRGALGGGELFF.

This clonotype showed up many times. V and J are TRBV2 and TRBJ2-7, with 9 nucleotides matching TRBD2. The CDR3 is made up of 14 amino acids. J gave up 0 bases and V 3 bases, and 0 bases lay outside the gene matches. CDR1 and CDR2 (germline): SNHLY, FYNNEI. The CDR3 protein is CASSEGLASYEQYF. DNA of the CDR3: TGTGCCAGCAGTGAGGGACTAGCCTCCTACGAGCAGTACTTC. Combining the CDR3 with reference TRBV2 and TRBJ2-7 gives the whole variable domain EPEVTQTPSHQVTQMGQEVILRCVPISNHLYFYWYRQILGQKVEFLVSFYNNEISEKSEIFDDQFSVERPDGSNFTLKIRSTKLEDSAMYFCASSEGLASYEQYFGPGTRLTVT.

This rearrangement joins TRBV6-1 to TRBJ2-7, with TRBD1 matching 7 bases. Germline V lookup: CDR1 MNHNS, CDR2 SASEGT. V was clipped by 5 bases and J by 3 bases; unmatched bases: 10. The CDR3 spans 15 residues. CDR3 region: CASSQHRTGFYEQYF. Here the CDR3 DNA reads TGTGCCAGCAGTCAACATAGGACAGGCTTCTACGAGCAGTACTTC.

This clonotype was seen only a few times. The chain combines TRBV5-1 with TRBJ2-2, with D possibly TRBD2 on 6 matching bases. Trimming stripped 0 bases from V and 1 base from J, with 10 bases between. The CDR3 sequence is 16 residues long. The germline CDR1 and CDR2 sequences are SGHRS and YFSETQ. The CDR3 spells CASSLVVSGNTGELFF. CDR3 DNA sequence: TGCGCCAGCAGCTTGGTGGTTAGCGGGAACACCGGGGAGCTGTTTTTT.